Listed below are T cell receptor beta chains from one sample, sequenced in a study of blood T cell repertoires in COVID-19. The data were produced by immunoSEQ multiplex PCR, yet TCRdb's version contains in-frame clones alone and is incomplete. Altogether about 190,000 clones are present, around 80% being singletons, with the ten largest covering around 2.8%. Sequenced input: peripheral blood. All receptors derive from a woman of 80 years or more with active or convalescent COVID-19. CDR3s include the opening cysteine and the closing phenylalanine or tryptophan. The D gene is left open where the match is weak. Some rows mark clone size as missing; the rest say once, few, many or name a class of expanded clone.

V gene	D gene	J gene	clone size	CDR3 DNA	CDR3 protein
TRBV7-8	TRBD1	TRBJ1-2	-	TGTGCCAGCAGCTTAGGACAGGGGGCGTCGGGCTATGGCTACACCTTC	CASSLGQGASGYGYTF
TRBV7-8	-	TRBJ2-5	-	TGTGCCAGCAGCTTCCTACCCACGGGGAAGGAGACCCAGTACTTC	CASSFLPTGKETQYF
TRBV4-3	TRBD2	TRBJ2-3	-	TGCGCCAGCAGCCAAGAGTCCGGGGGGGCCTCAGATACGCAGTATTTT	CASSQESGGASDTQYF
TRBV3-1/TRBV3-2	-	TRBJ2-5	-	TGTGCCAGCAGCCAAGCACGGGGGACCCAGTACTTC	CASSQARGTQYF
TRBV19	TRBD1	TRBJ2-2	-	TGTGCCAGTAGTATAGAGCAGGGGGTGGCCGGGGAGCTGTTTTTT	CASSIEQGVAGELFF
TRBV9	TRBD1	TRBJ2-5	-	TGTGCCAGCAGCAAACAGGGGAATGGAGAGACCCAGTACTTC	CASSKQGNGETQYF
TRBV19	-	TRBJ2-1	-	TGTGCCAGTAGTATGGTCAGGTACAATGAGCAGTTCTTC	CASSMVRYNEQFF
TRBV27	TRBD2	TRBJ2-1	-	TGTGCCAGCAGAACTAGCGGGGCTTACAATGAGCAGTTCTTC	CASRTSGAYNEQFF
TRBV4-1	-	TRBJ2-7	-	TGCGCCAGCAGCCTGGGGGCCGACTCCTACGAGCAGTACTTC	CASSLGADSYEQYF
TRBV7-7	-	TRBJ2-5	-	TGTGCTAGCAGCTTTGCTCCTAGAGAGACCCAGTACTTC	CASSFAPRETQYF
TRBV5-6	TRBD1	TRBJ2-3	-	TGTGCCAGCAGCTCCCGGGACAGGGTTTCGGATACGCAGTATTTT	CASSSRDRVSDTQYF
TRBV5-1	-	TRBJ2-5	few	TGCGCCAGCAGCTTGGGTCAAGGGAGTTCAGAGACCCAGTACTTC	CASSLGQGSSETQYF
TRBV10-3	TRBD2	TRBJ2-3	-	TGTGCCATCAGTGCCCCGGGTCAAGCCCCACGACTAGCGGGTCTTAGCACAGATACGCAGTATTTT	CAISAPGQAPRLAGLSTDTQYF
TRBV2	-	TRBJ2-5	-	TGTGCCAGCAGTGATGGCCGGGGGGCGGTGGAGACCCAGTACTTC	CASSDGRGAVETQYF
TRBV5-1	TRBD2	TRBJ2-5	-	TGCGCCAGCAGCTTGGAACGGGGGGTCCAAGAGACCCAGTACTTC	CASSLERGVQETQYF
TRBV25-1	-	TRBJ1-1	-	TGTGCCAGCCAAGTAGGGGTTGGCACTGAAGCTTTCTTT	CASQVGVGTEAFF
TRBV14	TRBD2	TRBJ2-1	-	TGTGCCAGCAGCCCCGCGGGGGGGATGAGGCAGTTCTTC	CASSPAGGMRQFF
TRBV9	TRBD1	TRBJ1-5	few	TGTGCCAGCAGCGTAGGGCAGGGGGCCGGGCAGCCCCAGCATTTT	CASSVGQGAGQPQHF
TRBV7-8	-	TRBJ1-5	-	TGTGCCAGCAGCTTAGATGGCCTCATATGGCCCCAGCATTTT	CASSLDGLIWPQHF
TRBV12-3/TRBV12-4	-	TRBJ2-7	-	TGTGCCAGCAGTTTCGGTGGGGGGGCAGCGCAGTACTTC	CASSFGGGAAQYF
TRBV7-9	TRBD2	TRBJ2-2	-	TGTGCCAGCAGCTTGGTGAGCGGGGCGGTCGGGGAGCTGTTTTTT	CASSLVSGAVGELFF
TRBV2	TRBD1	TRBJ2-2	-	TGTGCCAGCAGTTCCGGGACAGGGGGCATCCGTCAGACCGGGGAGCTGTTTTTT	CASSSGTGGIRQTGELFF
TRBV13	-	TRBJ2-7	-	TGTGCCAGCAGCCTACTCCGACGGGGGGCGAGCTCCTACGAGCAGTACTTC	CASSLLRRGASSYEQYF
TRBV5-6	-	TRBJ1-3	-	TGTGCCAGCAGCCTTTATCGGGATTTGTCTGGAAACACCATATATTTT	CASSLYRDLSGNTIYF